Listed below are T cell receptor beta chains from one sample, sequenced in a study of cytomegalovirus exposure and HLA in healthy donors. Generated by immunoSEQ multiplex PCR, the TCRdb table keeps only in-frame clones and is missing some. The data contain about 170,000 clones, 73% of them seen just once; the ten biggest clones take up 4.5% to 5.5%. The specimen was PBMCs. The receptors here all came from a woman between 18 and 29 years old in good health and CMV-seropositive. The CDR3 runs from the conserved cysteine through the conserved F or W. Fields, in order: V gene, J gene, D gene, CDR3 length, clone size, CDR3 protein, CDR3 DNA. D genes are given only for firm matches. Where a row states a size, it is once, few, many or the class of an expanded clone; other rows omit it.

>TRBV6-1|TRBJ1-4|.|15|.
CASSEAAGANEKLFF
TGTGCCAGCAGTGAAGCGGCGGGCGCGAATGAAAAACTGTTTTTT
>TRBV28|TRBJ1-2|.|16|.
CASSPRSAGPNYGYTF
TGTGCCAGCAGCCCTCGGTCGGCAGGCCCTAACTATGGCTACACCTTC
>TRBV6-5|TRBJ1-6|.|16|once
CASSSTGWGANSPLHF
TGTGCCAGCAGTTCAACAGGGTGGGGTGCTAATTCACCCCTCCACTTT
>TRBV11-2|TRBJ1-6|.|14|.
CASSPVSHNSPLHF
TGTGCCAGCAGCCCCGTTTCCCATAATTCACCCCTCCACTTT
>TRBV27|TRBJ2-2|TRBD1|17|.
CASSQLVGTGNTGELFF
TGTGCCAGCAGCCAACTCGTAGGGACAGGGAACACCGGGGAGCTGTTTTTT
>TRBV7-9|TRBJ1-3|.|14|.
CASSRDRSGNTIYF
TGTGCCAGCAGCCGGGATCGTTCTGGAAACACCATATATTTT
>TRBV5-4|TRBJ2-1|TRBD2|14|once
CASFLAGGDNEQFF
TGTGCCAGCTTCCTAGCGGGGGGGGACAATGAGCAGTTCTTC
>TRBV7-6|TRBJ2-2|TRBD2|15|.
CASSLAGGAGGELFF
TGTGCCAGCAGTCTAGCGGGGGGGGCCGGCGGGGAGCTGTTTTTT
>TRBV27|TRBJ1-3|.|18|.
CASSLSSNSPFSGNTIYF
TGTGCCAGCAGTTTATCGTCTAACAGCCCCTTCTCTGGAAACACCATATATTTT
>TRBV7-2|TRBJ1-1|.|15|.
CASRGGSALNTEAFF
TGTGCCAGCCGCGGCGGATCAGCGCTGAACACTGAAGCTTTCTTT
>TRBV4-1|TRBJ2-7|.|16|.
CASSQDDLGVTYEQYF
TGCGCCAGCAGCCAAGATGATCTAGGGGTTACCTACGAGCAGTACTTC
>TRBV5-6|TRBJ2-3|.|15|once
CASSLRPAVTDTQYF
TGTGCCAGCAGCTTGCGCCCAGCGGTCACAGATACGCAGTATTTT
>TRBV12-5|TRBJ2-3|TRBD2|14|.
CASGASGGTDTQYF
TGTGCTAGTGGTGCTAGCGGGGGCACAGATACGCAGTATTTT
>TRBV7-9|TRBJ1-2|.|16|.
CSSSLVGTGTGSVGTF
.
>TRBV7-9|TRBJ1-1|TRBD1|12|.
CASSVRDSQAFF
TGTGCCAGCAGCGTCCGGGACAGTCAAGCTTTCTTT
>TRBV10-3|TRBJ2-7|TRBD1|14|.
CAISAKQGAYEQYF
TGTGCCATCAGTGCCAAACAGGGGGCCTACGAGCAGTACTTC
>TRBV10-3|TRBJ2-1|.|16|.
CAISESGQHPNNEQFF
TGTGCCATCAGTGAGTCCGGACAGCACCCAAACAATGAGCAGTTCTTC
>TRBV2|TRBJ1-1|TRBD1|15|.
CASTKGQLVNTEAFF
TGTGCCAGCACCAAGGGACAGTTGGTGAACACTGAAGCTTTCTTT
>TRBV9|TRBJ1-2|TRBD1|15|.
CASSVVEGGLYGYTF
TGTGCCAGCAGCGTAGTGGAAGGGGGCCTCTATGGCTACACCTTC
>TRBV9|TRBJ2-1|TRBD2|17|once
CASSVTSGPSEYNEQFF
TGTGCCAGCAGCGTGACTAGCGGGCCCTCCGAATACAATGAGCAGTTCTTC
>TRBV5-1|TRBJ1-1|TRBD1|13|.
CASRDRANTEAFF
TGCGCCAGCAGGGACAGGGCGAACACTGAAGCTTTCTTT
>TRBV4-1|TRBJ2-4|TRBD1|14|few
CASSQAGQGYIQYF
TGCGCCAGCAGCCAAGCGGGACAGGGATACATTCAGTACTTC
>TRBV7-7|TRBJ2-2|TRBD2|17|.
CASSPAGGGAGTGELFF
TGTGCTAGCAGCCCAGCGGGCGGGGGGGCGGGCACCGGGGAGCTGTTTTTT
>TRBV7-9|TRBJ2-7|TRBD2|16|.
CASSPGGGKTGNEQYF
TGTGCCAGCAGCCCCGGGGGGGGTAAAACGGGGAACGAGCAGTACTTC
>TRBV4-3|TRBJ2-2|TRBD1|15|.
CASSRGTGSTGELFF
TGCGCCAGCAGCCGGGGGACAGGGAGCACCGGGGAGCTGTTTTTT
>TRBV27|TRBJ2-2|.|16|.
CASSSLGRRDTGELFF
TGTGCCAGCAGTTCCTTAGGCAGACGGGACACCGGGGAGCTGTTTTTT
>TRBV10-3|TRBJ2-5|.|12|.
CAISEVAETQYF
TGTGCCATCAGTGAGGTAGCGGAGACCCAGTACTTC
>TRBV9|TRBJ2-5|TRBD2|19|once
CASSVDSGGAVGVEETQYF
TGTGCCAGCAGCGTAGATAGCGGGGGGGCAGTGGGGGTAGAAGAGACCCAGTACTTC
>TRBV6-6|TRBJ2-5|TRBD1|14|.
CASSHPGQQETQYF
TGTGCCAGCAGTCATCCGGGACAGCAAGAGACCCAGTACTTC
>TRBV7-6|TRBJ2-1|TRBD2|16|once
CASSPGTSGGINEQFF
TGTGCCAGCAGCCCCGGGACTAGCGGGGGTATCAATGAGCAGTTCTTC
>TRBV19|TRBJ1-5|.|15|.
CASSIGRIGNQPQHF
TGTGCCAGTAGTATAGGCAGGATAGGCAATCAGCCCCAGCATTTT
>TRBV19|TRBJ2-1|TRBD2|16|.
CASTPGTSGGEKEQFF
TGTGCCAGCACCCCGGGGACTAGCGGGGGGGAGAAGGAGCAGTTCTTC
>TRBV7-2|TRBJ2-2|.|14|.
CASSLRSYTGELFF
TGTGCCAGCAGCTTAAGGAGCTACACCGGGGAGCTGTTTTTT
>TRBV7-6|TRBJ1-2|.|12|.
CASSSGDYGYTF
TGTGCCAGCAGCTCCGGGGACTATGGCTACACCTTC
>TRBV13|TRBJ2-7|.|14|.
CASSLFTAAYEQYF
TGTGCCAGCAGCTTATTTACAGCCGCCTACGAGCAGTACTTC
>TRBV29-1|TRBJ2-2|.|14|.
CSAEGGRNTGELFF
TGCAGCGCCGAGGGAGGAAGGAATACCGGGGAGCTGTTTTTT
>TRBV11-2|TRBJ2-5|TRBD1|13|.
CASSRDREETQYF
TGTGCCAGCAGCCGGGACAGGGAGGAGACCCAGTACTTC
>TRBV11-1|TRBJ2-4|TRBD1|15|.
CASSSGQGAKNIQYF
TGTGCCAGCAGCTCGGGACAGGGGGCCAAAAACATTCAGTACTTC
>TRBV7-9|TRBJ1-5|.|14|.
CSSSLGQSNQPQHF
TGTTCCAGCAGCCTCGGACAGAGCAATCAGCCCCAGCATTTT
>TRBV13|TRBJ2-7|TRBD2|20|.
CASSPLAGGQNSGSTYEQYF
TGTGCCAGCAGCCCCCTAGCGGGGGGGCAAAATTCCGGGTCCACCTACGAGCAGTACTTC
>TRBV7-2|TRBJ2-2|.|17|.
CASSLAPSVGPTGELFF
TGTGCCAGCAGCTTAGCCCCTAGCGTAGGTCCCACCGGGGAGCTGTTTTTT
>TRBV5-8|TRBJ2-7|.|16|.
CASSFPRSPGAYEQYF
TGTGCCAGCAGCTTTCCCCGTAGCCCAGGGGCATACGAGCAGTACTTC
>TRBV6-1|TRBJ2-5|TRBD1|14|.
CASTRDRGQETQYF
TGTGCCAGCACCCGGGACAGGGGCCAAGAGACCCAGTACTTC
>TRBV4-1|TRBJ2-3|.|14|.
CASSQERGLDTQYF
TGCGCCAGCAGCCAAGAAAGGGGCCTCGATACGCAGTATTTT
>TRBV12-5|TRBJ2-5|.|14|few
CASGDYPNERTQYF
TGTGCTAGTGGCGACTACCCGAATGAGAGGACCCAGTACTTC
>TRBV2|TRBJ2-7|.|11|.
CASTRYDEQYF
TGTGCCAGCACCAGATACGACGAGCAGTACTTC
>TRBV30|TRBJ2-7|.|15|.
CAWSVVGEGSYEQYF
TGTGCCTGGAGTGTGGTAGGGGAAGGCTCCTACGAGCAGTACTTC
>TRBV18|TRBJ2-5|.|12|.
CASSPVLETQYF
TGTGCCAGCTCGCCTGTACTAGAGACCCAGTACTTC